The TCR beta chain under discussion was sequenced for a study of OX40 agonist ivuxolimab in advanced cancers. Describing the broader study: Ivuxolimab was an agonistic, fully human IgG2 monoclonal antibody directed against OX40 (CD134), a costimulatory receptor. Intravenous ivuxolimab was administered to patients every 2 weeks at six dose levels: 0.01, 0.1, 0.3, 1.5, 3 and 10 mg/kg. Among the roughly 50 dose-escalation patients, approximately 20 had hepatocellular carcinoma, some 15 melanoma, 9 renal cell carcinoma and 9 head and neck cancer. The dose-escalation cohort was about 83% male with a mean age of around 64 years, ranging from about 23 to 85. Patients were allowed to have had prior anti-PD-1, anti-PD-L1 or anti-CTLA-4 therapy, and about 40% of the dose-escalation patients had been treated with checkpoint inhibitors. Partial responses were achieved by three dose-escalation patients, of whom one had hepatocellular carcinoma and two had cutaneous melanoma. The purpose of peripheral TCRbeta sequencing was to test whether ivuxolimab changed TCR sequence diversity and led to clonal T-cell expansion. The monotherapy dose-escalation portion (N ≈ 55 patients) of the phase I ivuxolimab trial is reported in the paper. The study at large found these results: Antigen specificity was not determined for the clonally expanded peripheral T cells. In partial responders in the 0.1-3.0 mg/kg groups, normalized peripheral clonal expansion was found to be among the lowest, especially among CD8+ T cells. After ivuxolimab, CD8+ T cells had more expanded clones than CD4+ T cells on average. At doses from 0.1 to 3.0 mg/kg, clonal expansion was seen in both CD4+ and CD8+ blood T cells between baseline and week 6. Low levels of normalized T-cell clonal expansion were also seen in some patients who did not respond.

The germline V gene (reference sequence) supplies CDR1 SEHNR and CDR2 FQNEAQ. The CDR3 length is 13 residues, termini included. This entry keeps only the CDR3 DNA: 39 bases, framed from base 1. Germline trimming: 4 bases from V, 8 bases from J; junction bases outside gene matches: 7. For sequencing of the TCRbeta CDR3 region, genomic DNA was extracted from the sorted cells. The immunoSEQ Assay was used to sequence the TCRbeta CDR3 regions. Here the immuneACCESS table is served through TCRdb, limited to in-frame sequences with V and J called. Missing clones are a known gap in these copies; in checked studies unresolved V genes cover under half, and the rest lacks a known reason. This sample has about 15,000 clones in its table, and 85% to 90% of those were observed once. The biggest ten clones account for 5.5% to 8% of the sample. The trial excluded patients who had a history of autoimmune disease or who were on systemic immunosuppression. Peripheral blood for TCR sequencing was collected from all dose cohorts at baseline, on cycle 4 day 1, and on cycle 7 day 1. Samples were obtained from an open-label, multicenter, first-in-human phase I dose-escalation trial of ivuxolimab. Adults with locally advanced or metastatic head and neck squamous cell, hepatocellular, melanoma or renal cell carcinoma were enrolled in the trial. Before TCR sequencing, CD4+ T cells and CD8+ T cells were sorted from peripheral blood as separate populations.

With respect to this clone: Its antigen remains unidentified. Because the CDR3 is missing its conserved closing phenylalanine or tryptophan, this is likely a read error.

This TCR was sampled from an adult with an advanced solid tumor such as melanoma, head and neck, liver or kidney cancer. This sequence uses TRBV7-9 and TRBJ1-2, with TRBD1 matching 7 junction bases. This specimen consisted of CD4+ or CD8+ T cells sorted from blood, obtained in a trial of the OX40 agonist ivuxolimab. The nucleotide sequence reads TGTGCCAGCAGCTCCCCGGGACAGCGCGGCTACACCCTC. The translation is CASSSPGQRGYTL.